Below, 18 T cell receptor beta chains from the same sample are listed, as sequenced in a study of blood T cells in healthy people across ages. Primed by a sample-barcoded 5' primer and a J-beta primer mix, a second PCR proceeded for 7 to 11 cycles. Each CDR3 protein gets one entry after TCRdb re-called the 5' RACE reads with MiXCR. The sample lists roughly 700,000 distinct CDR3 sequences, around a quarter seen once, with 9.4% in the top ten. A further study also used this sample, focusing on T cells of mothers and their children.

Sequencing input: blood. All receptors come from a boy aged 5 to 17 in good health.

As DNA, the CDR3 is TGCGCCAGCAGTGAGTTTGGGCCTAGCGATCCCTACGAGCAGTACTTC. This sequence encodes CASSEFGPSDPYEQYF. The genes are TRBV10-2 and TRBJ2-5, with TRBD2 as a possible D gene (6 bases). TRBJ2-7 matches the DNA end more closely, so the J call is doubtful. CDR3 length: 16 amino acids. Per germline, CDR1 WSHSY and CDR2 SAAADI.

This clonotype was counted a few times. Its ends do not fully match the called genes, so a read error is possible. The chain has TRBV4-2 and TRBJ2-2, with D possibly matching TRBD2 (6 bases). Germline V gene lookup returns CDR1 LGHNA and CDR2 YNFKEQ. This CDR3 has 17 residues. CDR3 DNA sequence: TGTGCCAGCAGCCAAGTATTTGGAGGGCCGAAGACCGGGGAGCTGTTTTTT. Amino acid sequence: CASSQVFGGPKTGELFF.

This clonotype was observed a handful of times. This sequence joins TRBV29-1 and TRBJ2-5; TRBD1 agrees at 7 bases. Per germline, CDR1 SQVTM and CDR2 ANQGSEA. V was pared by 4 bases and J by 6 bases, with 8 bases of the junction left unmatched. CDR3 length equals 13 residues. In DNA, the CDR3 is TGCAGCGTTGGAGGGGGCGGAAGGAAGACCCAGTACTTC. It translates to CSVGGGGRKTQYF.

The chain uses TRBV6-6 and TRBJ1-2, with D perhaps matching TRBD1 (5 bases). Deletions cut 4 bases from V and 0 bases from J, with 15 bases between. This CDR3 is 16 amino acids long. CDR1 is MNHNY and CDR2 is SVGAGI in the germline V gene (reference sequence). In DNA form, the CDR3 reads TGTGCCAGCAGTTCCCAGGGACGGGGAGCTAACTATGGCTACACCTTC. This gives the protein CASSSQGRGANYGYTF.

V usage is TRBV6-6 and J usage is TRBJ1-1, with 7 bases identical to TRBD1. V lost 2 bases to trimming and J lost 10 bases; unmatched junction nucleotides: 16. CDR1 and CDR2 (germline): MNHNY, SVGAGI (reference sequence). The CDR3 totals 16 residues. The CDR3 region is CASSYGGGGTDRRAFF. DNA of the CDR3: TGTGCCAGCAGTTACGGAGGGGGGGGGACAGATAGGAGAGCTTTCTTT.

The chain carries TRBV5-6 and TRBJ2-1; TRBD2 might be the D (5 bases). CDR3 length equals 15 residues. CDR1 is SGHDT and CDR2 is YYEEEE in the germline V gene. V lost 2 bases to trimming and J lost 8 bases, with 17 bases between them. CDR3 protein: CASSFRISAYDEQFF. CDR3 in DNA: TGTGCCAGCAGCTTCCGTATTAGCGCGTACGATGAGCAGTTCTTC.

The rearrangement links TRBV29-1 to TRBJ2-7, with 8 positions matching TRBD1. Germline V gene sequence: CDR1 SQVTM, CDR2 ANQGSEA. This CDR3 contains 16 residues. Trimming took 7 bases from V and 2 from J; bases not matched to a gene: 16. CDR3 loop: CSAESAGTGMPYEQYF. Here the CDR3 DNA reads TGCAGCGCCGAAAGCGCGGGGACAGGTATGCCCTACGAGCAGTACTTC.

This rearrangement joins TRBV3-1 to TRBJ2-7; the D is unclear. CDR1 is LGHDT, CDR2 YNNKEL, per germline (reference sequence). V gave up 6 bases and J gave up 2 bases, with 11 bases separating them. The CDR3 has 13 residues. DNA for the CDR3: TGTGCCAGCAGTCAGAGCAGGACCTACGAGCAGTACTTC. Translation: CASSQSRTYEQYF.

This clonotype was seen at least ten times. V usage is TRBV12-3 or TRBV12-4 and J usage is TRBJ2-7; a weak D match, TRBD1 (6 bases). The CDR3 loop spans 15 amino acids. Trimming shortened V by 3 bases and J by 4 bases, and 16 bases separated the two germline ends. CDR3 region: CASSLGQGLSYEQYF. Here the CDR3 DNA reads TGTGCCAGCAGTTTGGGTCAGGGGCTTTCATACGAGCAGTACTTC.

The chain is built from TRBV15 and TRBJ2-5, with D unclear. The germline gives CDR1 LNHNV, CDR2 YYDKDF (reference sequence). The V end lost 0 bases, the J end lost 0 bases, and 5 bases lay between the germline ends. This CDR3 has 14 amino acids. CDR3 region: CATSRDRYQETQYF. The CDR3 nucleotides are TGTGCCACCAGCAGAGATCGATACCAAGAGACCCAGTACTTC.

This clonotype was counted only a few times. The chain has TRBV12-3 or TRBV12-4 and TRBJ2-5; 9 positions agree with TRBD2. The DNA end is a closer match to TRBJ2-1, so the J assignment may be wrong. The CDR3 totals 15 residues. The DNA for the CDR3 is TGTGCCAGCCTCGAACGGCTAGCGGGACTCAATGAGCAGTTCTTC. This codes for CASLERLAGLNEQFF.

The CDR3 is CSIRERASYEQYF. Written as DNA, the CDR3 is TGCAGTATCAGGGAGAGGGCCTCCTACGAGCAGTACTTC. V gene TRBV20-1 combines with J gene TRBJ2-7; either TRBD1 or TRBD2 may fit D (5 bases each). V gave up 8 bases and J gave up 0 bases, with 14 bases separating them. The V gene's germline CDR1 is DFQATT and CDR2 SNEGSKA (reference sequence). This CDR3 has 13 amino acids.

A remark on this clonotype: Germline is not matched at one junction end, which may reflect a read error. The V gene is TRBV6-2 or TRBV6-3, the J gene TRBJ2-7, with 9 nucleotides matching TRBD1. Germline CDR1 and CDR2: MNHEY and SVGEGT. CDR3 length: 13 amino acids. This CDR3 reads CASSLLGQGNPHF. CDR3 coding DNA: TGTGCCAGCAGTCTTCTGGGACAGGGTAATCCACACTTC.

The CDR3 sequence: CASSQGPQVNYGYTF. In DNA form, the CDR3 reads TGCGCCAGCAGCCAAGGTCCCCAAGTTAACTATGGCTACACCTTC. The gene calls are TRBV4-3 and TRBJ1-2; D not resolved. Trimming took off 1 base at V and 1 base at J, with 10 bases between the two ends. The CDR3 runs 15 residues. From germline, CDR1 is LGHNA and CDR2 YSLEER.

In the case of this clonotype: The junction shows a germline mismatch at one end, possibly a read error. V gene TRBV20-1 combines with J gene TRBJ2-3; no reliable D call. Germline CDR1 is DFQATT and CDR2 is SNEGSKA (reference sequence). CDR3 length: 12 residues. The chain's CDR3 is CSATPGADMQYF. The CDR3 region has the DNA TGCAGTGCTACCCCCGGCGCAGATATGCAGTATTTT.

For this clonotype: One junction end does not reproduce the germline sequence, and a read error may be involved. The chain carries TRBV5-6 and TRBJ2-5; D is possibly TRBD2 (6 bases). CDR3 length: 16 amino acids. From germline, CDR1 is SGHDT and CDR2 YYEEEE. The CDR3 region is CAGSLGSGRFHETQYF. In DNA form, the CDR3 reads TGTGCCGGCAGCCTGGGTAGCGGACGGTTCCACGAGACCCAGTACTTC.

V and J are TRBV7-9 and TRBJ2-1; 7 positions agree with TRBD1. V lost 4 bases and J lost 0; bases outside the gene matches: 6. CDR1 is SEHNR and CDR2 is FQNEAQ in the germline V gene (reference sequence). This CDR3 comprises 16 residues. CDR3 nucleotide sequence: TGTGCCAGCAGCTCATGGGACAGAAGCTCCTACAATGAGCAGTTCTTC. Protein sequence: CASSSWDRSSYNEQFF.

V usage is TRBV24-1 and J usage is TRBJ2-7; D possibly matches TRBD1 or TRBD2 (5 bases each). V gave up 0 bases and J gave up 5 bases, with 19 bases separating them. This CDR3 spans 17 amino acids. Germline loops: CDR1 KGHDR, CDR2 SFDVKD. The CDR3 DNA reads TGTGCCACCAGTGATTTGCCGTTCTTGGGGACGACCAACGAGCAGTACTTC. Residues: CATSDLPFLGTTNEQYF.